The T cell receptor (beta chain) described here comes from a study of shared clonotypes between healthy human individuals. Study at large: Samples came from a couple of female and a few male donors aged 18 to 49. Broader study findings: The naive CD4 repertoires of a few donors were compared, and approximately 4.5% of clonotypes were shared. The sampled material consisted only of blood, and tissue repertoires are likely to differ.

The ends lost 8 bases at V and 2 bases at J; junction bases unmatched: 6. Germline CDR1 and CDR2: SNHLY and FYNNEI. CDR3 length equals 14 residues. CD4+ cells yielded CD45RA+ naive and CD45RA-negative memory subsets. As regards this clone: Its antigen is unidentified.

Data came from immunoSEQ multiplex PCR; TCRdb stores just in-frame clones and leaves some out. Among approximately 530,000 clones listed, roughly 95% were seen once. The sequenced sample consisted of naive CD4+ T cells sorted from blood. The subset was: CD45RA+ positively selected. The chain employs TRBV2 and TRBJ2-3, with 8 bases identical to TRBD2. The clonotype was recovered from a woman aged 30 to 39 in good health. CDR3 residues: CASRGGGSTDTQYF. CDR3 sequence (DNA): TGTGCCAGCCGGGGGGGCGGGTCCACAGATACGCAGTATTTT. Filled out from reference TRBV2 and TRBJ2-3, the complete variable domain reads EPEVTQTPSHQVTQMGQEVILRCVPISNHLYFYWYRQILGQKVEFLVSFYNNEISEKSEIFDDQFSVERPDGSNFTLKIRSTKLEDSAMYFCASRGGGSTDTQYFGPGTRLTVL.